Presented here are 19 T cell receptor beta chains from one specimen sequenced in a study of CD8+CD57+ T cells in acquired aplastic anemia. TCR beta VDJ and CDR3 were profiled, and genomic DNA was the template. TCRdb reprocessed the reads with MiXCR, giving one entry per CDR3 protein. The repertoire holds approximately 200,000 distinct CDR3 sequences, with roughly 50% as singletons. Whoever was chosen for sequencing had shown CD8+CD57+ cell expansion by flow cytometry. Material for sequencing was sorted CD4+, CD8+, or CD8+CD57+ T cells (not recorded which) from PBMCs. The origin of the receptors is a human donor with aplastic anemia.

J is TRBJ2-3 and V is TRBV30; 7 bases match TRBD2. The CDR3 loop spans 14 amino acids. V shed 6 bases and J 4 bases; nucleotides not matched to a gene: 10. In germline, CDR1 is GTSNPN, CDR2 SVGIG (reference sequence). CDR3 DNA sequence: TGTGCCTGCCTGGCCAGCGGGGCATCAGATACGCAGTATTTT. Translated: CACLASGASDTQYF.

Points on this clonotype: This may be a read error, as it is one base from a much larger clone. V usage is TRBV6-6 and J usage is TRBJ2-1; 8 bases agree with TRBD1. Trimming cost V 4 bases and J 9 bases; bases outside gene matches: 14. The CDR3 is made up of 16 amino acids. Germline V gene sequence: CDR1 MNHNY, CDR2 SVGAGI (reference sequence). The CDR3 DNA follows: TGTGCCAGCAGTTCCCGGGCAGGGGGCTTGTCTAGTGAGCAGTTCTTC. It yields the protein CASSSRAGGLSSEQFF.

This chain joins TRBV20-1 and TRBJ1-2; D is unresolved. Germline V gene sequence: CDR1 DFQATT, CDR2 SNEGSKA (reference sequence). The ends were cut back, 1 base at V and 3 bases at J, with 9 bases in the middle. The CDR3 loop spans 13 amino acids. This chain's CDR3 is CSARGPGDYGYTF. The CDR3 nucleotides are TGCAGTGCTAGAGGGCCCGGAGACTATGGCTACACCTTC.

This chain links TRBV6-1 with TRBJ1-2; 7 bases fit TRBD1. V lost 0 bases and J lost 1; bases outside the gene matches: 8. Germline-derived CDR1 and CDR2 are MNHNS and SASEGT. The CDR3 extends over 17 amino acids. In nucleotides, the CDR3 is TGTGCCAGCAGTGAAGCAAGGGGACAGATGGATAACTATGGCTACACCTTC. Its protein product is CASSEARGQMDNYGYTF.

The chain has TRBV28 and TRBJ1-1; D call uncertain. Trimming stripped 1 base from V and 2 bases from J, with 8 bases between. The length of the CDR3 is 14 residues. Germline CDR1 reads MDHEN; CDR2 reads SYDVKM. CDR3 region: CASSLSRSNTEAFF. DNA for the CDR3: TGTGCCAGCAGTTTATCCCGCAGCAACACTGAAGCTTTCTTT.

At least ten counts were recorded for this clonotype. V gene TRBV7-9 combines with J gene TRBJ1-3, with D perhaps TRBD1 (5 bases). The length of the CDR3 is 13 residues. V lost 3 bases and J lost 4, with 7 bases in between. The germline gives CDR1 SEHNR, CDR2 FQNEAQ (reference sequence). The CDR3 DNA reads TGTGCCAGCAGCTTCGGGGCAGGAAACACCATATATTTT. Translated, it gives CASSFGAGNTIYF.

The V call is TRBV7-2, the J call TRBJ2-3; TRBD2 might be the D (5 bases). The ends were cut back, 2 bases at V and 4 bases at J, with 7 bases in the middle. The CDR3 sequence is 13 residues long. Germline values: CDR1 SGHTA, CDR2 FQGNSA. CDR3 sequence (DNA): TGTGCCAGCAGCTTAATGAGGGCAGATACGCAGTATTTT. Translating gives CASSLMRADTQYF.

This chain connects TRBV20-1 to TRBJ1-4; no clear D gene. Germline V gene sequence: CDR1 DFQATT, CDR2 SNEGSKA (reference sequence). This CDR3 comprises 14 residues. With 5 bases removed from V and 7 bases from J, the gap between germline ends came to 17 bases. CDR3 protein: CSAPDALNTEKLFF. CDR3 bases: TGCAGTGCTCCGGACGCCCTGAACACTGAAAAACTGTTTTTT.

V gene TRBV24-1 combines with J gene TRBJ1-5; the D is unclear. The germline gives CDR1 KGHDR, CDR2 SFDVKD. The CDR3 is made up of 12 amino acids. Here the CDR3 DNA reads TGTTCGCAGAGGGCACGGAATCAGCCCCAGCATTTT. This codes for CSQRARNQPQHF.

This clonotype came up once. Since a much larger clone is just one base distant, this may be a read error. CDR3 in amino acids: CAGSLGGFNQPQHF. CDR3 coding DNA: TGTGCCGGCAGTTTAGGGGGATTCAATCAGCCCCAGCATTTT. J is TRBJ1-5 and V is TRBV12-3 or TRBV12-4; possible D gene TRBD1, 6 bases. The CDR3 sequence is 14 residues long.

This clonotype was counted many times. The CDR3 here is CAISESSGTGLGEQYF. The CDR3 DNA sequence: TGTGCCATCAGTGAGTCCTCCGGGACAGGGTTGGGCGAGCAGTACTTC. V usage is TRBV10-3 and J usage is TRBJ2-7; 9 bases map to TRBD1. CDR1 and CDR2 from the germline V gene are ENHRY and SYGVKD. The CDR3 contains 16 residues. The V gene end was trimmed by 0 bases and the J gene end by 6 bases; junction bases not matched to a gene: 9.

The chain uses TRBV28 and TRBJ1-4; 9 bases align to TRBD1. Germline V gene data show CDR1 as MDHEN and CDR2 as SYDVKM. The CDR3 is 16 amino acids. V lost 6 bases, J lost 0 bases, and 5 bases stayed unmatched. The CDR3 is CASSPRQGATNEKLFF. CDR3 in DNA: TGTGCCAGCAGCCCGCGACAGGGGGCAACTAATGAAAAACTGTTTTTT.

A few counts support this clonotype. V and J are TRBV7-9 and TRBJ2-3, with 12 nucleotides matching TRBD2. The CDR3 sequence is 15 residues long. Per the germline V gene, CDR1 is SEHNR and CDR2 is FQNEAQ (reference sequence). With 6 bases clipped from V and 5 bases from J, the junction kept 6 bases outside the gene matches. The CDR3 loop reads CASSLLAGGRDTQYF. The CDR3 DNA reads as TGTGCCAGCAGTTTACTAGCGGGGGGAAGAGATACGCAGTATTTT.

In its sample, this clonotype was seen a few times. V gene TRBV11-3 combines with J gene TRBJ2-5; TRBD2 matches at 14 bases. Germline V gives CDR1 SGHNT, CDR2 YENEEA. The CDR3 has 16 residues. V gave up 5 bases and J gave up 7 bases; unmatched junction bases: 9. The CDR3 protein is CASSATSGRVGRTQYF. The DNA for the CDR3 is TGTGCCAGCAGCGCGACTAGCGGGAGGGTTGGTCGGACCCAGTACTTC.

As for this clonotype: Germline is not matched at one junction end, which may reflect a read error. The chain uses TRBV2 and TRBJ1-4; D is ambiguous. This CDR3 has 15 residues. Germline assignment: CDR1 SNHLY and CDR2 FYNNEI. The CDR3 DNA follows: TGTGCCAGCAGACAACTCATTCTCGTTGCTGAAAAACTGCTTTTT. Translated: CASRQLILVAEKLLF.

This clonotype was seen many times. The chain employs TRBV7-9 and TRBJ1-6; TRBD1 aligns across 9 bases. Looked up from germline, CDR1 is SEHNR and CDR2 is FQNEAQ (reference sequence). V was pared by 1 base and J by 7 bases, with 14 bases of the junction left unmatched. CDR3 length: 19 amino acids. CDR3 sequence: CASSLDPRGGTGRNSPLHF. Here the CDR3 DNA reads TGTGCCAGCAGCTTAGATCCCAGAGGGGGGACAGGGAGAAATTCACCCCTCCACTTT. Together with reference TRBV7-9 and TRBJ1-6, the CDR3 gives the full variable domain: DTGVSQNPRHKITKRGQNVTFRCDPISEHNRLYWYRQTLGQGPEFLTYFQNEAQLEKSRLLSDRFSAERPKGSFSTLEIQRTEQGDSAMYLCASSLDPRGGTGRNSPLHFGNGTRLTVT.

This clonotype was found many times. The rearrangement uses TRBV5-8 and TRBJ1-1; D is unresolved. Trimming took 4 bases from V and 1 from J, leaving 14 bases between them. The V gene's germline CDR1 is SGHTS and CDR2 YDEGEE. The CDR3 spans 15 residues. The CDR3 spells CASSPGGQRNTEAFF. Written as DNA, the CDR3 is TGTGCCAGCAGCCCGGGCGGTCAGCGGAACACTGAAGCTTTCTTT.

The sample holds many counts of this clonotype. J is TRBJ2-2 and V is TRBV5-1; TRBD1 matches 10 bases. Trimming took 1 base from V and 4 from J; bases not matched to a gene: 4. The CDR3 is made up of 16 amino acids. Looked up from germline, CDR1 is SGHRS and CDR2 is YFSETQ. The CDR3 sequence is CASSLNRDRGTGELFF. The CDR3 nucleotides read TGCGCCAGCAGCTTGAACCGGGACAGGGGCACCGGGGAGCTGTTTTTT.

The V and J genes are TRBV20-1 and TRBJ1-1, with a weak D call TRBD1 (6 bases). The CDR3 totals 14 residues. V was cut by 1 base and J by 0 bases, with 9 bases left in between. CDR1 is DFQATT, CDR2 SNEGSKA, per germline (reference sequence). The CDR3 sequence: CSARVDRLNTEAFF. DNA of the CDR3: TGCAGTGCTAGAGTAGACAGGTTGAACACTGAAGCTTTCTTT.